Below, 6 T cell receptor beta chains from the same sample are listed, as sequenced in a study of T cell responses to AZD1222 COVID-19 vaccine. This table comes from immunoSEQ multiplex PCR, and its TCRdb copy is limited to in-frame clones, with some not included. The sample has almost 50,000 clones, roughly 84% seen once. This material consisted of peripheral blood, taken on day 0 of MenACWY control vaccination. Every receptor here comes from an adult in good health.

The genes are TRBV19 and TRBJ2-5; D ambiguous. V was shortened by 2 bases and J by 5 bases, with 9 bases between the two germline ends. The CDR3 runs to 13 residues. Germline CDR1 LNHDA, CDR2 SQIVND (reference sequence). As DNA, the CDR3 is TGTGCCAGTAGTATATTATGGAGCGAGACCCAGTACTTC. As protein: CASSILWSETQYF.

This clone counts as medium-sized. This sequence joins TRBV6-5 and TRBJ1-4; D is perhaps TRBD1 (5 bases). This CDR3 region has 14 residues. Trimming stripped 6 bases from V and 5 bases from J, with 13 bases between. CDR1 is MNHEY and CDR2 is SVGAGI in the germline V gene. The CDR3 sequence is CASRNTGGNEKLFF. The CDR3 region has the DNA TGTGCCAGCAGGAATACTGGGGGGAATGAAAAACTGTTTTTT.

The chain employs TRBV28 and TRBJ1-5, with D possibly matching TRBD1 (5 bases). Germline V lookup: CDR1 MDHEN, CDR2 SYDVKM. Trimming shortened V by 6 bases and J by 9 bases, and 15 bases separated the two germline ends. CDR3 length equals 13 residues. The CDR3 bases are TGTGCCAGCAGCAACAGGTTGAGGGGGCCCCAGCATTTT. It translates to CASSNRLRGPQHF.

CDR3 amino acids: CASSHRDRVKREPQHF. The CDR3 coding sequence is TGTGCCAGCAGTCACCGGGACAGGGTGAAAAGGGAGCCCCAGCATTTT. The chain carries TRBV28 and TRBJ1-5; 9 bases map to TRBD1. The germline V gene has CDR1 MDHEN and CDR2 SYDVKM. The CDR3 contains 16 residues. Unmatched junction bases numbered 13, after V lost 5 bases and J lost 8 bases.

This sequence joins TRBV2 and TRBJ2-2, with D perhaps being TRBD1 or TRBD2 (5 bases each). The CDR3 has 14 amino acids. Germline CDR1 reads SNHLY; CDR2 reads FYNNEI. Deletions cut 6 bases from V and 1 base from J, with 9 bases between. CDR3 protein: CASRGTVNTGELFF. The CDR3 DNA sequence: TGTGCCAGCAGGGGGACGGTGAACACCGGGGAGCTGTTTTTT. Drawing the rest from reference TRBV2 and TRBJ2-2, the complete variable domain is EPEVTQTPSHQVTQMGQEVILRCVPISNHLYFYWYRQILGQKVEFLVSFYNNEISEKSEIFDDQFSVERPDGSNFTLKIRSTKLEDSAMYFCASRGTVNTGELFFGEGSRLTVL.

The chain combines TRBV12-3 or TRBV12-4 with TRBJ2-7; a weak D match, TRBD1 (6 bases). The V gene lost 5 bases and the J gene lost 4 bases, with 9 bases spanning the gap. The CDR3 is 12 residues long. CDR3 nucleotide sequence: TGTGCCAGCAGTATAGGACAGTACGAGCAGTACTTC. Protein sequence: CASSIGQYEQYF.